This passage covers 26 T cell receptor beta chains from one sample sequenced in a study of regulatory T cells in long-lasting Graves disease. Combining iRepertoire HTBI primers with Arm-PCR of CDR3 regions, the authors built TCR beta libraries. In TCRdb, the multiplex PCR reads were re-called with MiXCR into one record per CDR3 protein. The sample lists about 620,000 distinct CDR3 sequences; less than 20% were seen once. Indicated time point: newly diagnosed GD, antithyroid drugs for less than 3 months. PBMCs provided the RNA from which the TCR library was made. The data also belong to a second study, concerning T cells in Graves' hyperthyroidism and ophthalmopathy.

Material: peripheral blood mononuclear cells (PBMCs), obtained at new diagnosis, from a patient treated with antithyroid drugs. The receptors were gathered from a woman aged 30 to 39 with Graves disease.

This clonotype was seen ten or more times. This chain uses TRBV7-2 with TRBJ1-4, with 10 bases matching TRBD1. Germline-derived CDR1 and CDR2 are SGHTA and FQGNSA. The ends lost 5 bases at V and 3 bases at J; junction bases unmatched: 6. This CDR3 is 16 amino acids long. As DNA, the CDR3 is TGTGCCAGCAGCCCCGACGGACAGGGGGCTAATGAAAAACTGTTTTTT. Protein sequence: CASSPDGQGANEKLFF.

This clonotype has ten or more counts. This chain connects TRBV7-2 to TRBJ2-7; 8 bases are shared with TRBD2. The CDR3 totals 14 residues. CDR1 is SGHTA, CDR2 FQGNSA, per germline. V was pared by 5 bases and J by 4 bases, with 7 bases of the junction left unmatched. The CDR3 bases are TGTGCCAGCAGCCCAGCGGGAGTAGGGTACGAGCAGTACTTC. It translates to CASSPAGVGYEQYF. Full variable domain (remainder filled in from reference TRBV7-2 and TRBJ2-7): GAGVSQSPSNKVTEKGKDVELRCDPISGHTALYWYRQSLGQGLEFLIYFQGNSAPDKSGLPSDRFSAERTGGSVSTLTIQRTQQEDSAVYLCASSPAGVGYEQYFGPGTRLTVT.

This clonotype was detected many times. The chain recombines TRBV5-1 with TRBJ1-1; maybe TRBD1 (5 bases). Germline V gene sequence: CDR1 SGHRS, CDR2 YFSETQ. Trimming shortened V by 0 bases and J by 1 base, and 16 bases separated the two germline ends. CDR3 length: 17 residues. The DNA of the CDR3 is TGCGCCAGCAGCTTGGAAGCCACTCGGAGGGGGAACACTGAAGCTTTCTTT. Translated: CASSLEATRRGNTEAFF.

Ten or more counts support this clonotype. The chain has TRBV20-1 and TRBJ2-5; D may be TRBD2 (6 bases). V lost 5 bases and J 0 bases, leaving 19 bases between the germline ends. Germline V CDR1 and CDR2: DFQATT, SNEGSKA (reference sequence). The CDR3 consists of 16 residues. CDR3: CSAVPFGRGHQETQYF. The CDR3 bases are TGCAGTGCTGTGCCTTTCGGGCGGGGCCACCAAGAGACCCAGTACTTC.

The chain carries TRBV14 and TRBJ2-1; D unresolved. This CDR3 has 13 amino acids. Trimming took off 1 base at V and 3 bases at J, with 4 bases between the two ends. Germline CDR1 and CDR2: SGHDN and FVKESK. The CDR3 region has the DNA TGTGCCAGCAGCCAAGTCCTCTACAATGAGCAGTTCTTC. The encoded protein is CASSQVLYNEQFF. The full variable domain, in which reference TRBV14 and TRBJ2-1 provide the parts outside the CDR3, is EAGVTQFPSHSVIEKGQTVTLRCDPISGHDNLYWYRRVMGKEIKFLLHFVKESKQDESGMPNNRFLAERTGGTYSTLKVQPAELEDSGVYFCASSQVLYNEQFFGPGTRLTVL.

This clonotype was seen ten or more times. This sequence joins TRBV13 and TRBJ1-1; D not resolved. This CDR3 comprises 18 residues. Germline lookup yields CDR1 PRHDT and CDR2 FYEKMQ (reference sequence). V lost 2 bases to trimming and J lost 5 bases, with 24 bases between them. The CDR3 sequence is CASSLFRAGQLRETEAFF. The CDR3, as DNA: TGTGCCAGCAGCTTATTTCGGGCGGGTCAACTTCGGGAGACTGAAGCTTTCTTT.

There are many counts of this clonotype. The V gene is TRBV20-1, the J gene TRBJ1-2; 10 bases are a match to TRBD1. Losses at the gene ends were 4 bases for V and 2 bases for J; bases not matched to a gene: 4. CDR1 DFQATT and CDR2 SNEGSKA come from the germline V gene (reference sequence). CDR3 size: 14 residues. The CDR3 sequence is CSATRQGANYGYTF. The CDR3 DNA is TGCAGTGCTACACGACAGGGGGCGAACTATGGCTACACCTTC.

The chain has TRBV14 and TRBJ2-1, with TRBD2 matching 9 bases. V lost 1 base, J lost 3 bases, and 7 bases stayed unmatched. This CDR3 spans 17 amino acids. Germline V CDR1 and CDR2: SGHDN, FVKESK. The CDR3 loop is CASSQGGRLADYNEQFF. Written as DNA, the CDR3 is TGTGCCAGCAGCCAAGGAGGTCGACTAGCGGACTACAATGAGCAGTTCTTC.

The V gene is TRBV5-1, the J gene TRBJ2-3; TRBD2 agrees at 7 bases. CDR1 SGHRS and CDR2 YFSETQ come from the germline V gene. The CDR3 runs 15 residues. V lost 4 bases and J lost 2; bases outside the gene matches: 7. The chain's CDR3 is CASSLRLADTDTQYF. CDR3 bases: TGCGCCAGCAGCCTCCGGCTAGCGGACACAGATACGCAGTATTTT.

The sample holds a few counts of this clonotype. This chain links TRBV20-1 with TRBJ2-3; unclear D gene. V dropped 3 bases and J dropped 6 bases, with 16 bases sitting between them. CDR3 size: 14 residues. Per the germline V gene, CDR1 is DFQATT and CDR2 is SNEGSKA (reference sequence). This CDR3 reads CSARSSPPEDTQYF. The CDR3 nucleotides read TGCAGTGCTAGGTCCAGCCCCCCCGAGGATACGCAGTATTTT.

There are many counts of this clonotype. The rearrangement joins TRBV7-2 to TRBJ1-1; the D gene is possibly TRBD1 (5 bases). The length of the CDR3 is 15 residues. Trimming removed 2 bases from V and 6 bases from J, with 16 bases in between. CDR1 SGHTA and CDR2 FQGNSA come from the germline V gene. CDR3 in DNA: TGTGCCAGCAGCTTAAATGGCCGGGGGGGGGCTGAAGCTTTCTTT. Translation gives CASSLNGRGGAEAFF.

This clonotype was counted only a few times. The chain couples TRBV20-1 to TRBJ2-7, with D tentatively TRBD2 (5 bases). This CDR3 is built from 14 residues. The germline V and J ends were trimmed by 0 bases and 6 bases, with 15 bases remaining between them. Germline values: CDR1 DFQATT, CDR2 SNEGSKA (reference sequence). The chain's CDR3 is CSARDLGAAGEQYF. DNA for the CDR3: TGCAGTGCTAGAGATCTGGGAGCTGCGGGCGAGCAGTACTTC.

This chain joins TRBV6-5 and TRBJ1-4; D gene unclear. Between the trimmed V and J ends, which lost 2 bases and 1 base, there was a span of 8 bases. The CDR3 length is 15 residues. CDR1 and CDR2 (germline): MNHEY, SVGAGI. CDR3 amino acids: CASSYGSRTNEKLFF. For the CDR3, the DNA is TGTGCCAGCAGTTACGGAAGCAGAACTAATGAAAAACTGTTTTTT.

This clonotype showed up many times. This sequence joins TRBV5-1 and TRBJ2-3; either TRBD1 or TRBD2 may fit D (5 bases each). Germline CDR1 is SGHRS and CDR2 is YFSETQ. Trimming stripped 9 bases from V and 5 bases from J, with 16 bases between. The CDR3 is 13 amino acids. The chain's CDR3 is CAKGARRGDTQYF. In nucleotides, the CDR3 is TGCGCCAAAGGGGCCAGACGGGGAGATACGCAGTATTTT.

This clonotype was counted ten times or more. The V call is TRBV29-1, the J call TRBJ2-7; 8 nucleotides align to TRBD1. Trimming took 5 bases from V and 0 from J; bases not matched to a gene: 3. CDR3 size: 13 residues. Germline CDR1 reads SQVTM; CDR2 reads ANQGSEA. The CDR3 DNA is TGCAGCGTTTGGACAGGGAACTCCTACGAGCAGTACTTC. It specifies CSVWTGNSYEQYF.

The table lists this clonotype with a few counts. This rearrangement joins TRBV7-6 to TRBJ2-6; possibly TRBD1 or TRBD2 for D (5 bases each). Germline CDR1 is SGHVS and CDR2 is FNYEAQ. V was shortened by 5 bases and J by 0 bases, with 17 bases between the two germline ends. This CDR3 has 18 residues. The CDR3 DNA reads as TGTGCCAGCAGCCCGGGACCGATCACAAGCTCTGGGGCCAACGTCCTGACTTTC. Protein product: CASSPGPITSSGANVLTF.

This clonotype was seen at least ten times. The rearrangement links TRBV18 to TRBJ2-1, with 12 positions matching TRBD2. V gave up 0 bases and J gave up 10 bases; unmatched junction bases: 4. Looked up from germline, CDR1 is KGHSH and CDR2 is LQKENI. The CDR3 covers 15 residues. The CDR3 DNA is TGTGCCAGCTCACCACCGGCCCTAGCGGGAGGGGAGCAGTTCTTC. Residues: CASSPPALAGGEQFF.

This clonotype was counted between two and nine times. V is TRBV20-1 and J is TRBJ2-1; TRBD1 might be the D (5 bases). V dropped 2 bases and J dropped 0 bases, with 11 bases sitting between them. The CDR3 extends over 15 amino acids. Per germline, CDR1 DFQATT and CDR2 SNEGSKA (reference sequence). CDR3 region: CSARSTVSSYNEQFF. In nucleotides, the CDR3 is TGCAGTGCTAGATCGACAGTTAGCTCCTACAATGAGCAGTTCTTC.

The rearrangement joins TRBV18 to TRBJ1-6, with TRBD1 matching 7 bases. In germline, CDR1 is KGHSH, CDR2 LQKENI. V lost 2 bases, J lost 8 bases, and 9 bases stayed unmatched. This CDR3 is built from 16 residues. CDR3 amino acids: CASSPGWGQRHSPLHF. DNA for the CDR3: TGTGCCAGCTCACCAGGATGGGGACAGCGGCATTCACCCCTCCACTTT.

This clonotype was picked up many times. The V call is TRBV28, the J call TRBJ2-4; D is unclear. V shed 6 bases and J shed 3 bases, with 21 bases lying between them. Germline CDR1 MDHEN, CDR2 SYDVKM. CDR3 length: 17 amino acids. CDR3 in DNA: TGTGCCAGCAGATCAATCTCCGGTTTCATGGGCAAAAACATTCAGTACTTC. Translated, it gives CASRSISGFMGKNIQYF.

This clonotype was recorded many times. V and J are TRBV12-3 or TRBV12-4 and TRBJ1-4, with D hard to call. Trimming removed 5 bases at V and 5 bases at J, with 15 bases between. This CDR3 comprises 15 residues. The CDR3 here is CASSTPPTENEKLFF. The CDR3 bases are TGTGCCAGCAGTACACCTCCTACAGAGAATGAAAAACTGTTTTTT.

This clonotype has ten or more counts. V is TRBV28 and J is TRBJ1-1; 7 bases are a match to TRBD1. V trimming: 7 bases; J trimming: 5 bases; junction bases outside the gene matches: 7. There are 13 residues in the CDR3. CDR1 MDHEN and CDR2 SYDVKM come from the germline V gene. CDR3 nucleotide sequence: TGTGCCAGCACCCGAGGACAGGAGACTGAAGCTTTCTTT. Amino acid sequence: CASTRGQETEAFF.

Written as DNA, the CDR3 is TGTGCCAGCAGCCCCAGTTTGGCTGGATCACCCCTCCACTTT. As protein: CASSPSLAGSPLHF. This chain links TRBV6-1 with TRBJ1-6; D ambiguous. In germline, CDR1 is MNHNS, CDR2 SASEGT. This CDR3 has 14 residues. V was shortened by 6 bases and J by 10 bases, with 16 bases between the two germline ends.

This clonotype was seen at least ten times. This chain joins TRBV7-8 and TRBJ1-2; D may be TRBD1 (5 bases). The germline V and J ends were trimmed by 1 base and 3 bases, with 12 bases remaining between them. Germline values: CDR1 SGHVS, CDR2 FQNEAQ. The CDR3 contains 15 residues. CDR3 nucleotide sequence: TGTGCCAGCAGCTTAGAAATGCAGGGCGACTATGGCTACACCTTC. Translating it yields CASSLEMQGDYGYTF. Supplemented by reference TRBV7-8 and TRBJ1-2, the full variable domain reads GAGVSQSPRYKVAKRGQDVALRCDPISGHVSLFWYQQALGQGPEFLTYFQNEAQLDKSGLPSDRFFAERPEGSVSTLKIQRTQQEDSAVYLCASSLEMQGDYGYTFGSGTRLTVV.

Comment on this clonotype: A far more abundant clone sits one base away, making this likely a read error. V gene TRBV20-1 combines with J gene TRBJ1-1; D call uncertain. The CDR3 spans 11 residues. Germline CDR1 and CDR2: DFQATT and SNEGSKA (reference sequence). V was clipped by 5 bases and J by 0 bases, with 4 bases between them. DNA of the CDR3: TGCAGTGCTCAGGTGAACACTGAAGCTTTCTTT. This gives the protein CSAQVNTEAFF.

This clonotype was seen at least ten times. The chain combines TRBV27 with TRBJ1-1; 9 bases are a match to TRBD1. The J segment lost 4 bases and the V segment lost 6 bases, leaving 6 bases of the junction unmatched. Germline loops: CDR1 MNHEY, CDR2 SMNVEV (reference sequence). There are 14 residues in the CDR3. CDR3 nucleotides: TGTGCCAGCAGGGACAGGGGAGTAAGCACTGAAGCTTTCTTT. As protein: CASRDRGVSTEAFF.